This TCR beta chain emerged from a study of blood T cell repertoires in COVID-19. Some clones are missing from TCRdb's copy, which holds only in-frame ones; the method was immunoSEQ multiplex PCR. The data contain over 250,000 clones, around 80% of them seen just once; the ten biggest clones take up more than 4%. Per germline, CDR1 SGHVS and CDR2 FQNEAQ. V dropped 3 bases and J dropped 4; count of bases not matched to a gene: 7. This CDR3 has 16 amino acids. The chain carries TRBV7-8 and TRBJ2-1, with 9 bases matching TRBD2. This receptor was taken from a man aged 35-49 years who had been exposed to COVID-19. Sequenced sample: PBMCs or T cells enriched from blood (not recorded which). CDR3: CASSLSSGTLYNEQFF. The CDR3 DNA follows: TGTGCCAGCAGCTTGTCTAGCGGGACCTTATACAATGAGCAGTTCTTC. The variable domain in full, with the rest retrieved from reference TRBV7-8 and TRBJ2-1, is GAGVSQSPRYKVAKRGQDVALRCDPISGHVSLFWYQQALGQGPEFLTYFQNEAQLDKSGLPSDRFFAERPEGSVSTLKIQRTQQEDSAVYLCASSLSSGTLYNEQFFGPGTRLTVL.